These T cell receptor beta chains were read from a single sample in a study of T cell therapy after organ transplantation. Sequencing used immunoSEQ multiplex PCR; TCRdb keeps in-frame clones, though not all of them. The sample has around 5,000 clones; 65% to 80% are singletons. These receptors' targets are unknown. Sequenced material: CD8+ T cells from blood, taken after autologous CMV-specific T cell therapy. The receptors here all came from a human patient who had received a solid organ transplant and had CMV disease. Some T cells here may be from the graft donor. The CDR3 runs from the conserved cysteine through the conserved F or W. Each record gives: clone size, V gene, J gene, D gene, CDR3 protein, CDR3 DNA. A D gene is named only where the DNA matches it firmly. Size tells how often a clone was seen (once, few, many) or the class of an expanded clone, and some rows leave it out.

abundance: few; v_gene: TRBV11-2; j_gene: TRBJ2-7; d_gene: .; CDR3aa: CASSLLQLGSSYEQYF; CDR3nt: TGTGCCAGCAGCTTGTTACAATTAGGTAGCTCCTACGAGCAGTACTTC
abundance: .; v_gene: TRBV27; j_gene: TRBJ2-1; d_gene: .; CDR3aa: CASSLAKPYNEQFF; CDR3nt: TGTGCCAGCAGTTTAGCCAAACCTTACAATGAGCAGTTCTTC
abundance: .; v_gene: TRBV5-8; j_gene: TRBJ1-3; d_gene: TRBD1; CDR3aa: CASIPSRTGGNTIYF; CDR3nt: TGTGCCAGCATCCCCTCGAGGACAGGGGGAAACACCATATATTTT
abundance: once; v_gene: TRBV5-1; j_gene: TRBJ1-2; d_gene: .; CDR3aa: CASSLEQEYYGYTF; CDR3nt: TGCGCCAGCAGCTTGGAGCAGGAGTACTATGGCTACACCTTC
abundance: few; v_gene: TRBV6-1; j_gene: TRBJ2-3; d_gene: TRBD2; CDR3aa: CASTRGAGGDTQYF; CDR3nt: TGTGCCAGCACCCGCGGAGCGGGAGGGGATACGCAGTATTTT
abundance: large; v_gene: TRBV4-2; j_gene: TRBJ2-2; d_gene: .; CDR3aa: CASSQDTHGGELFF; CDR3nt: TGTGCCAGCAGCCAAGATACGCATGGCGGGGAGCTGTTTTTT
abundance: .; v_gene: TRBV6-6; j_gene: TRBJ1-5; d_gene: TRBD1; CDR3aa: CASSYTRQGNQPQHF; CDR3nt: TGTGCCAGCAGTTACACTAGACAGGGAAACCAGCCCCAGCATTTT
abundance: .; v_gene: TRBV2; j_gene: TRBJ1-5; d_gene: .; CDR3aa: CASSGPSNQPQHF; CDR3nt: TGTGCCAGCAGTGGCCCTAGCAATCAGCCCCAGCATTTT
abundance: .; v_gene: TRBV28; j_gene: TRBJ2-7; d_gene: .; CDR3aa: CASSLGPAAYEQYF; CDR3nt: TGTGCCAGCAGTTTAGGGCCGGCTGCCTACGAGCAGTACTTC
abundance: .; v_gene: TRBV28; j_gene: TRBJ1-2; d_gene: .; CDR3aa: CASSLKGFGGYTF; CDR3nt: TGTGCCAGCAGTCTCAAGGGGTTTGGGGGCTACACCTTC
abundance: .; v_gene: TRBV28; j_gene: TRBJ2-1; d_gene: .; CDR3aa: CASSPPGRIYNEQFF; CDR3nt: TGTGCCAGCAGTCCCCCCGGGCGCATCTACAATGAGCAGTTCTTC
abundance: .; v_gene: TRBV5-1; j_gene: TRBJ1-1; d_gene: .; CDR3aa: CASSFRQLWNTEAFF; CDR3nt: TGCGCCAGCAGCTTCCGACAGCTTTGGAACACTGAAGCTTTCTTT
abundance: .; v_gene: TRBV7-9; j_gene: TRBJ1-1; d_gene: TRBD1; CDR3aa: CASTSRQGGTEAFF; CDR3nt: TGTGCCAGCACCTCCCGGCAGGGGGGCACTGAAGCTTTCTTT
abundance: .; v_gene: TRBV27; j_gene: TRBJ2-7; d_gene: .; CDR3aa: CASSPQRTILEQYF; CDR3nt: TGTGCCAGCAGTCCACAACGGACCATCCTAGAGCAGTACTTC
abundance: .; v_gene: TRBV6-5; j_gene: TRBJ1-1; d_gene: .; CDR3aa: CASRWEGSTEAFF; CDR3nt: TGTGCCAGCAGATGGGAGGGGTCCACTGAAGCTTTCTTT
abundance: few; v_gene: TRBV19; j_gene: TRBJ1-1; d_gene: .; CDR3aa: CASSIGEMNTEAFF; CDR3nt: TGTGCCAGTAGTATTGGGGAGATGAACACTGAAGCTTTCTTT
abundance: few; v_gene: TRBV2; j_gene: TRBJ1-1; d_gene: TRBD1; CDR3aa: CASSFPGQEGEGAFF; CDR3nt: TGTGCCAGCAGCTTTCCGGGACAGGAGGGGGAAGGAGCTTTCTTT
abundance: .; v_gene: TRBV10-2; j_gene: TRBJ1-2; d_gene: .; CDR3aa: CASSDVTPSYGYTF; CDR3nt: TGCGCCAGCAGTGACGTAACTCCGAGCTATGGCTACACCTTC
abundance: .; v_gene: TRBV6-6; j_gene: TRBJ1-4; d_gene: .; CDR3aa: CASSYESNEKLFF; CDR3nt: TGTGCCAGCAGTTACGAGTCAAATGAAAAACTGTTTTTT
abundance: .; v_gene: TRBV7-2; j_gene: TRBJ2-7; d_gene: .; CDR3aa: CASSPRSYEQYF; CDR3nt: TGTGCCAGCAGCCCGAGATCCTACGAGCAGTACTTC
abundance: .; v_gene: TRBV7-9; j_gene: TRBJ2-1; d_gene: TRBD2; CDR3aa: CASSLGGLALGNEQFF; CDR3nt: TGTGCCAGCAGCTTAGGGGGACTAGCGCTGGGGAATGAGCAGTTCTTC
abundance: .; v_gene: TRBV9; j_gene: TRBJ2-3; d_gene: TRBD2; CDR3aa: CASSVLERELGDTQYF; CDR3nt: TGTGCCAGCAGCGTACTTGAGCGGGAGTTAGGAGATACGCAGTATTTT
abundance: once; v_gene: TRBV7-9; j_gene: TRBJ2-1; d_gene: TRBD2; CDR3aa: CASVQLAGVYNEQFF; CDR3nt: TGTGCCAGTGTTCAACTAGCGGGAGTGTACAATGAGCAGTTCTTC
abundance: .; v_gene: TRBV18; j_gene: TRBJ2-3; d_gene: TRBD1; CDR3aa: CASSPQGADTQYF; CDR3nt: TGTGCCAGCTCACCTCAGGGGGCAGATACGCAGTATTTT
abundance: .; v_gene: TRBV27; j_gene: TRBJ2-1; d_gene: TRBD2; CDR3aa: CASSLGAGGRNEQFF; CDR3nt: TGTGCCAGCAGTTTAGGAGCGGGAGGAAGAAATGAGCAGTTCTTC